This T cell receptor (beta chain) originates from a study of human T cells and chemical hapten exposure. Indicated time point: patch test 2, 6 weeks after DPC sensitization. Documented treatment: therapeutic diphenylcyclopropenone sensitization with weekly scalp DPC. Germline CDR1 reads MNHNS; CDR2 reads SASEGT. The CDR3 spans 13 residues. Trimming removed 4 bases from V and 7 bases from J; junction bases left unmatched: 4. In its sample, this clonotype was seen a few times. TCRdb passed the RACE reads through MiXCR, listing each CDR3 protein once. Seen here are tens of thousands of distinct CDR3 sequences, about 8.5% observed once, and the top ten hold about 3.5%.

The rearrangement links TRBV6-1 to TRBJ1-5; 7 bases line up with TRBD1. The sequencing used whole blood, collected in connection with sensitization to the hapten diphenylcyclopropenone (DPC). This clonotype originated in a woman aged 45-59 years with alopecia areata. Some clones in this sample may be carry-over from other donors' samples. CDR3 in amino acids: CASSATGTQPQHF. In nucleotides, the CDR3 is TGTGCCAGCAGTGCGACAGGGACGCAGCCCCAGCATTTT.